The 15 T cell receptor beta chains reported below all come from one sample, sequenced in a study of T cells after yellow fever vaccination. TCRdb fed the 5' RACE reads into MiXCR, producing one record per CDR3 protein. The sample shows 95,000 to 150,000 distinct CDR3 sequences, about 7% of them seen only once. Sequencing was performed on CD4+ T cells sorted from PBMCs, taken approximately 11 days after the first yellow fever vaccination. The receptor set was obtained from a man between 18 and 35 years old who received the YFV17D yellow fever vaccine.

The sample holds many counts of this clonotype. The chain couples TRBV15 to TRBJ2-4; maybe TRBD1 (6 bases). From germline, CDR1 is LNHNV and CDR2 YYDKDF (reference sequence). The CDR3 contains 14 residues. V was pared by 1 base and J by 9 bases, with 13 bases between. The CDR3 sequence: CATSRVAGVGIQYF. The DNA of the CDR3 is TGTGCCACCAGCAGAGTCGCAGGGGTTGGCATTCAGTACTTC.

V gene TRBV7-9 combines with J gene TRBJ2-3; D ambiguous. From germline, CDR1 is SEHNR and CDR2 FQNEAQ (reference sequence). The CDR3 is 15 residues long. V gave up 5 bases and J gave up 5 bases, with 17 bases separating them. In DNA form, the CDR3 reads TGTGCCAGCAGCCCACAGTACGACCCGGGAGATACGCAGTATTTT. Translating gives CASSPQYDPGDTQYF.

This clonotype was observed at least ten times. The gene calls are TRBV11-2 and TRBJ2-7; 9 nucleotides match TRBD1. CDR3 length equals 13 residues. Germline assignment: CDR1 SGHAT and CDR2 FQNNGV. After removal of 8 bases from V and 5 bases from J, the junction contained 7 bases not matched to a gene. CDR3 DNA sequence: TGTGCCAGCGCGAACAGGGGGCCCGACGAGCAGTACTTC. Protein product: CASANRGPDEQYF.

This clonotype was seen ten or more times. V usage is TRBV12-3 or TRBV12-4 and J usage is TRBJ1-1; D call uncertain. Between the trimmed V and J ends, which lost 2 bases and 3 bases, there was a span of 7 bases. The CDR3 consists of 13 residues. The CDR3 DNA follows: TGTGCCAGCAGTTTACTTTTGGACACTGAAGCTTTCTTT. Its protein product is CASSLLLDTEAFF.

V usage is TRBV3-1 and J usage is TRBJ1-2; D is unclear. The CDR3 spans 13 residues. Trimming removed 2 bases at V and 4 bases at J, with 8 bases between. Per germline, CDR1 LGHDT and CDR2 YNNKEL (reference sequence). CDR3 residues: CASSQRDGYGYTF. CDR3 nucleotide sequence: TGTGCCAGCAGCCAAAGGGATGGCTATGGCTACACCTTC. Full variable domain (missing parts from reference TRBV3-1 and TRBJ1-2): DTAVSQTPKYLVTQMGNDKSIKCEQNLGHDTMYWYKQDSKKFLKIMFSYNNKELIINETVPNRFSPKSPDKAHLNLHINSLELGDSAVYFCASSQRDGYGYTFGSGTRLTVV.

This clonotype was detected a few times. The chain uses TRBV7-9 and TRBJ2-5; perhaps D is TRBD1 or TRBD2 (5 bases each). The CDR3 is made up of 12 amino acids. CDR1 SEHNR and CDR2 FQNEAQ come from the germline V gene (reference sequence). Trimming removed 11 bases from V and 5 bases from J, with 15 bases in between. Here the CDR3 DNA reads TGTGCCGGGGGACCGCAAGGGGAGACCCAGTACTTC. Translation gives CAGGPQGETQYF.

As regards this clonotype: A much larger clone differs by one base, so this may be a read error. The CDR3 DNA reads TGTGCCAGCAGTTACGCCAGAGACGAATATGGCTACTCCTTC. Protein: CASSYARDEYGYSF. This chain uses TRBV6-5 with TRBJ1-2, with no clear D. The CDR3 has 14 amino acids. Germline lookup yields CDR1 MNHEY and CDR2 SVGAGI.

The chain recombines TRBV4-3 with TRBJ1-6; D is ambiguous. Trimming stripped 1 base from V and 7 bases from J, with 14 bases between. CDR3 length: 16 residues. Germline lookup yields CDR1 LGHNA and CDR2 YSLEER. CDR3 DNA sequence: TGCGCCAGCAGCCAAGTTTTGACTCTGATGAATTCACCCCTCCACTTT. It codes for CASSQVLTLMNSPLHF.

This clonotype has a count of ten or more. The chain carries TRBV5-1 and TRBJ1-1; the D gene is possibly TRBD1 (5 bases). Per the germline V gene, CDR1 is SGHRS and CDR2 is YFSETQ. The CDR3 is made up of 14 amino acids. V was clipped by 4 bases and J by 1 base, with 11 bases between them. CDR3: CASSPRQWNTEAFF. CDR3 DNA: TGCGCCAGCAGCCCCCGACAGTGGAACACTGAAGCTTTCTTT.

This clonotype occurred many times. V and J are TRBV11-2 and TRBJ2-1, with 8 bases aligning to TRBD2. This CDR3 is 16 amino acids long. Trimming cost V 5 bases and J 0 bases; bases outside gene matches: 6. Germline values: CDR1 SGHAT, CDR2 FQNNGV. The CDR3 coding sequence is TGTGCCAGCAGCCCAGCGGGGGCAAGCTCCTACAATGAGCAGTTCTTC. Its protein product is CASSPAGASSYNEQFF.

This clonotype was detected ten times or more. The genes are TRBV20-1 and TRBJ1-6; 10 nucleotides match TRBD1. Trimming took 0 bases from V and 8 from J; bases not matched to a gene: 7. Germline CDR1 reads DFQATT; CDR2 reads SNEGSKA (reference sequence). The CDR3 covers 16 residues. The CDR3 bases are TGCAGTGCTAGAGATCGGAGACAGGGGGCTCATTCACCCCTCCACTTT. It yields the protein CSARDRRQGAHSPLHF.

This clonotype has just a few counts. This chain joins TRBV11-2 and TRBJ2-3; 15 bases match TRBD2. Germline V gene data show CDR1 as SGHAT and CDR2 as FQNNGV. This CDR3 has 17 amino acids. Trimming took 6 bases from V and 1 from J; bases not matched to a gene: 5. The CDR3 protein is CASRLGLAGGRTDTQYF. CDR3 bases: TGTGCCAGCAGGTTGGGACTAGCGGGGGGCCGCACAGATACGCAGTATTTT.

There are many counts of this clonotype. The chain is built from TRBV12-3 or TRBV12-4 and TRBJ1-1; D is ambiguous. This CDR3 contains 14 residues. Trimming took off 5 bases at V and 0 bases at J, with 10 bases between the two ends. Written as DNA, the CDR3 is TGTGCCAGCAGTCCCTACAGTTTGAACACTGAAGCTTTCTTT. Translated: CASSPYSLNTEAFF.

This clonotype turned up a few times. This chain uses TRBV7-3 with TRBJ2-3; the D call may be TRBD1 or TRBD2 (6 bases each). The V gene lost 3 bases and the J gene lost 2 bases, with 18 bases spanning the gap. The CDR3 sequence is 17 residues long. Germline V gene lookup returns CDR1 SGHTA and CDR2 FQGTGA. The CDR3 DNA sequence: TGTGCCAGCAGCTTGATGGCGATCGGGGGCCCCACAGATACGCAGTATTTT. Protein product: CASSLMAIGGPTDTQYF.

This clonotype has ten or more counts. The genes are TRBV7-3 and TRBJ2-4; no reliable D call. The V gene's germline CDR1 is SGHTA and CDR2 FQGTGA. Trimming shortened V by 4 bases and J by 6 bases, and 16 bases separated the two germline ends. The CDR3 consists of 15 residues. The CDR3 DNA reads as TGTGCCAGCAGCTCCCCTCGCGGTCCGTTAAACATTCAGTACTTC. This encodes CASSSPRGPLNIQYF.